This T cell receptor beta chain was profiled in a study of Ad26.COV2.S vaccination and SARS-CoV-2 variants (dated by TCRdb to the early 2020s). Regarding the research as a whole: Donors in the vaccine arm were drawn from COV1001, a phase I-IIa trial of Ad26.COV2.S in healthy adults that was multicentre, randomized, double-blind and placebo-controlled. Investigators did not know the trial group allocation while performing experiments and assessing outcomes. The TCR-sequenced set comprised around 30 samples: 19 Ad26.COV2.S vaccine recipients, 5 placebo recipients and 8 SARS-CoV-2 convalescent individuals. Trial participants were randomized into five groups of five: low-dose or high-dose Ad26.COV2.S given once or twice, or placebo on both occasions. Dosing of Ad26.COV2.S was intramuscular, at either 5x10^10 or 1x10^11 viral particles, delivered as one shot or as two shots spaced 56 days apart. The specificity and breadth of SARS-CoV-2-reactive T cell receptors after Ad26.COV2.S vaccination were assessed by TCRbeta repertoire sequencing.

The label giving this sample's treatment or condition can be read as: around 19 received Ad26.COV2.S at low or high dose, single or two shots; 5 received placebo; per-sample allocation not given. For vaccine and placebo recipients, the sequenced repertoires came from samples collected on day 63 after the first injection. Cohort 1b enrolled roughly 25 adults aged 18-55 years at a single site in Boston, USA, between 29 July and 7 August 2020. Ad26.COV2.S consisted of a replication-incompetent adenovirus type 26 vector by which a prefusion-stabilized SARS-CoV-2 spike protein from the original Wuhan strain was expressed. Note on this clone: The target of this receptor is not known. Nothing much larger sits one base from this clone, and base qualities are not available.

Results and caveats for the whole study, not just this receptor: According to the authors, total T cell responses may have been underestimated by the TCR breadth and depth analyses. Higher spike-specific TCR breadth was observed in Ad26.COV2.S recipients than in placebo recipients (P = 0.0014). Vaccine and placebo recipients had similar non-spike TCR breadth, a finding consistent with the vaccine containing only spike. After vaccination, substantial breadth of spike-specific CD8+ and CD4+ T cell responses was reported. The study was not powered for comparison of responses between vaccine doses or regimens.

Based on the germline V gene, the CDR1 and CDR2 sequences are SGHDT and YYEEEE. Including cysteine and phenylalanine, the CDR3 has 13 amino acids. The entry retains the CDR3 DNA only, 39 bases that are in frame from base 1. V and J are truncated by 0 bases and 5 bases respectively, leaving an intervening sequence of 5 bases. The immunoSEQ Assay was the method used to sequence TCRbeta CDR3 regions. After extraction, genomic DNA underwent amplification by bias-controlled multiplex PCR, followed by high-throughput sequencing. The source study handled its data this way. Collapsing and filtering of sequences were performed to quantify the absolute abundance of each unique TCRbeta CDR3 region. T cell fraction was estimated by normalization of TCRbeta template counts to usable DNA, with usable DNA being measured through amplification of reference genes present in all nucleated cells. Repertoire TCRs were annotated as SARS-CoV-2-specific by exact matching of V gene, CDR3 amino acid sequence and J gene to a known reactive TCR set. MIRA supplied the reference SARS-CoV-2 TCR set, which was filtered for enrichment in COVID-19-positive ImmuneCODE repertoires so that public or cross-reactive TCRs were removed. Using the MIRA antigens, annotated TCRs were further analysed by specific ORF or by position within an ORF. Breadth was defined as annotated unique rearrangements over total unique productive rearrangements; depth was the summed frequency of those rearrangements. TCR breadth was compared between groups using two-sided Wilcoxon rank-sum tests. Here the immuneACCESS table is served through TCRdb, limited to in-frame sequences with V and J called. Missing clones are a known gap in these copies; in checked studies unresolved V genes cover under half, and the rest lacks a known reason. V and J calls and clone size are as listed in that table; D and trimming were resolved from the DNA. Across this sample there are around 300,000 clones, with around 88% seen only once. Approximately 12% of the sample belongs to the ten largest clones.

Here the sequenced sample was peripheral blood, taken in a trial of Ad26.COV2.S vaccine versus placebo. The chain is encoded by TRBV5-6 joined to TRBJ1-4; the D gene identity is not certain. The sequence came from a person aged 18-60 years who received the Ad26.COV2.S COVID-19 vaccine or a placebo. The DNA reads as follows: TGTGCCAGCAGCTTGGGCCCAAATGAAAAACTGTTTTTT. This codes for CASSLGPNEKLFF.